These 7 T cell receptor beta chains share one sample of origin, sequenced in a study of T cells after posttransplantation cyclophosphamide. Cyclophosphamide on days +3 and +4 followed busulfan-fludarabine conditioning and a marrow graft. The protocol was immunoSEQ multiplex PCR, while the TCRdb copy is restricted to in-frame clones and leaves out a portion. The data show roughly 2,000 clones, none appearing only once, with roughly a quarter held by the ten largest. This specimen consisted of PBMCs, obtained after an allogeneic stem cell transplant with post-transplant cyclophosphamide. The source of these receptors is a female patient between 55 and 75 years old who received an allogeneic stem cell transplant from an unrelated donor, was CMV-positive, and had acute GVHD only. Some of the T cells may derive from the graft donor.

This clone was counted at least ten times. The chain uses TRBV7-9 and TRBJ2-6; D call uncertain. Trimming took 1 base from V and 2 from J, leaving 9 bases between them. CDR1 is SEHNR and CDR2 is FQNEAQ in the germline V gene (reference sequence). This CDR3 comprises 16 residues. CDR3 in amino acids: CASSLVSGPGANVLTF. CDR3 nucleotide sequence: TGTGCCAGCAGCTTAGTGAGTGGGCCTGGGGCCAACGTCCTGACTTTC. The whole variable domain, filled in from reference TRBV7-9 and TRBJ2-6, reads DTGVSQNPRHKITKRGQNVTFRCDPISEHNRLYWYRQTLGQGPEFLTYFQNEAQLEKSRLLSDRFSAERPKGSFSTLEIQRTEQGDSAMYLCASSLVSGPGANVLTFGAGSRLTVL.

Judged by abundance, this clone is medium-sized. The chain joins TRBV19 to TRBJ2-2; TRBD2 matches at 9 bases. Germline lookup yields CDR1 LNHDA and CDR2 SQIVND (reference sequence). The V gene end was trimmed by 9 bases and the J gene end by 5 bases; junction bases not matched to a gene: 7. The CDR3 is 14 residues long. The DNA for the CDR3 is TGTGCCAGCCTGACTAGCGGAGATACCGGGGAGCTGTTTTTT. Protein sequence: CASLTSGDTGELFF.

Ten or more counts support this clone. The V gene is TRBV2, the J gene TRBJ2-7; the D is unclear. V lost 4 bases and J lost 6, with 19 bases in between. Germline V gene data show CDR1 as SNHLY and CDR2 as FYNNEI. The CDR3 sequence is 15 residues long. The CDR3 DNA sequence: TGTGCCAGCAGTGGATCGATAGGGCCCGCCAGCGAGCAGTACTTC. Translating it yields CASSGSIGPASEQYF.

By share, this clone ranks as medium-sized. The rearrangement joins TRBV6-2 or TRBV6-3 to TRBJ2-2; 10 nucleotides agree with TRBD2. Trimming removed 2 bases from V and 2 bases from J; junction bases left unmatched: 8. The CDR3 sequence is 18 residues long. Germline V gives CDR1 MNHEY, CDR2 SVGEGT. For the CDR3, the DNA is TGTGCCAGCAGTTACCCTGAAAGACTAGCGGGTAACACCGGGGAGCTGTTTTTT. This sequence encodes CASSYPERLAGNTGELFF.

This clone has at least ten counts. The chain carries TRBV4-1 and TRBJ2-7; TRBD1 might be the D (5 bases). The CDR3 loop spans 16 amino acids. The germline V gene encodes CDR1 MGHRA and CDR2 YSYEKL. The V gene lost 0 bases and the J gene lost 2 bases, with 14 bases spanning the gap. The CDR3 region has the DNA TGCGCCAGCAGCCAAGATTGGCAGGGCCCTACCTACGAGCAGTACTTC. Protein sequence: CASSQDWQGPTYEQYF.

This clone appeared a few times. CDR3 residues: CSVVAVLHEQFF. CDR3 sequence (DNA): TGCAGCGTTGTAGCCGTCCTACATGAGCAGTTCTTC. The rearrangement joins TRBV29-1 to TRBJ2-1, with unresolved D. CDR3 length: 12 amino acids. Germline V CDR1 and CDR2: SQVTM, ANQGSEA. The V end lost 4 bases, the J end lost 8 bases, and 12 bases lay between the germline ends.

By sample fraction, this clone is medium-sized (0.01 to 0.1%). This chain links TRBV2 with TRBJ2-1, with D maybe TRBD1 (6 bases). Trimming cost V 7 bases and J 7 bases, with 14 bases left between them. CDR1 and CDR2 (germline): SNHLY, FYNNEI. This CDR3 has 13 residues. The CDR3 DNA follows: TGTGCCAGCACAAGAAGGGGGAAAAATGAGCAGTTCTTC. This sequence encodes CASTRRGKNEQFF.